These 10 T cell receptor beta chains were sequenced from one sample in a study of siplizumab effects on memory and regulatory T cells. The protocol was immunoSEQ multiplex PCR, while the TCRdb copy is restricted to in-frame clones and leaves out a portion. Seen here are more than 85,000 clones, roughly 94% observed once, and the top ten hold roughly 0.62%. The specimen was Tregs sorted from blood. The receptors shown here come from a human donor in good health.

CDR3 in amino acids: CASSRRDLPEAFF. CDR3 bases: TGTGCCAGTAGTCGGCGGGACCTGCCTGAAGCTTTCTTT. J is TRBJ1-1 and V is TRBV19; D might be TRBD1 (5 bases). This CDR3 spans 13 amino acids. Between the trimmed V and J ends, which lost 5 bases and 6 bases, there was a span of 13 bases. Germline V CDR1 and CDR2: LNHDA, SQIVND (reference sequence).

The CDR3 region is CASSRLSTDTQYF. The CDR3 coding sequence is TGCGCCAGCAGTAGGCTCTCCACAGATACGCAGTATTTT. The chain has TRBV10-1 and TRBJ2-3; no definite D call. V was clipped by 5 bases and J by 2 bases, with 8 bases between them. The CDR3 is 13 residues long. The germline gives CDR1 WNHNN, CDR2 SYGVQD (reference sequence).

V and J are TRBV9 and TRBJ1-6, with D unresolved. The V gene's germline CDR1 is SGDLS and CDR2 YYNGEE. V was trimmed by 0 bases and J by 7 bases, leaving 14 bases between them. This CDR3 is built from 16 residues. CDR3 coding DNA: TGTGCCAGCAGCGTAGCACCTGGGATAGTCAATTCACCCCTCCACTTT. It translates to CASSVAPGIVNSPLHF.

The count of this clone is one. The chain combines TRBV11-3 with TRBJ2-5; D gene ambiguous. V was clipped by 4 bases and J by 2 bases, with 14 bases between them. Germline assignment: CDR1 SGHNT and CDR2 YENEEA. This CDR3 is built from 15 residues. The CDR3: CASSSGPGRQETQYF. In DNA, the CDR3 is TGTGCCAGCAGCTCTGGCCCGGGCAGACAAGAGACCCAGTACTTC. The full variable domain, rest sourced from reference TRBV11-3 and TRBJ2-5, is EAGVVQSPRYKIIEKKQPVAFWCNPISGHNTLYWYLQNLGQGPELLIRYENEEAVDDSQLPKDRFSAERLKGVDSTLKIQPAELGDSAVYLCASSSGPGRQETQYFGPGTRLLVL.

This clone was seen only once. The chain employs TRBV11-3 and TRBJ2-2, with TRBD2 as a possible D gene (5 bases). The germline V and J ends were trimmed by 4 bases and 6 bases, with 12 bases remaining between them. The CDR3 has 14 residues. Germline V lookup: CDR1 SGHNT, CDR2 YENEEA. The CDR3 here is CASSSRTGAGELFF. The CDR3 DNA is TGTGCCAGCAGCTCAAGGACTGGGGCCGGGGAGCTGTTTTTT.

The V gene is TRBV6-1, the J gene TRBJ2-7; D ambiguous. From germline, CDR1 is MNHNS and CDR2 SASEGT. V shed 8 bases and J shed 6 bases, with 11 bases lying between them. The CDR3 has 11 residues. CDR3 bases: TGTGCCAGCCGCGAAGCCTCCGAGCAGTACTTC. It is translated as CASREASEQYF.

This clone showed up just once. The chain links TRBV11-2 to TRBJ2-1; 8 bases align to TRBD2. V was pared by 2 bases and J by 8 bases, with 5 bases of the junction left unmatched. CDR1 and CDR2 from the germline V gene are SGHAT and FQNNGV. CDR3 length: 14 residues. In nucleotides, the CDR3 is TGTGCCAGCAGCTTACGGACTAGCATCGATGAGCAGTTCTTC. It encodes CASSLRTSIDEQFF. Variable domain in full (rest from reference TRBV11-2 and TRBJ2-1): EAGVAQSPRYKIIEKRQSVAFWCNPISGHATLYWYQQILGQGPKLLIQFQNNGVVDDSQLPKDRFSAERLKGVDSTLKIQPAKLEDSAVYLCASSLRTSIDEQFFGPGTRLTVL.

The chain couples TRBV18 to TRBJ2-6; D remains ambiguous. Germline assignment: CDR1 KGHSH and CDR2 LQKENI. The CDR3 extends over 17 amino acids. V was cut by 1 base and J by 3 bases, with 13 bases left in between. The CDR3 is CASSPRLKGFGANVLTF. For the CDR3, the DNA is TGTGCCAGCTCACCACGCTTAAAAGGATTTGGGGCCAACGTCCTGACTTTC.

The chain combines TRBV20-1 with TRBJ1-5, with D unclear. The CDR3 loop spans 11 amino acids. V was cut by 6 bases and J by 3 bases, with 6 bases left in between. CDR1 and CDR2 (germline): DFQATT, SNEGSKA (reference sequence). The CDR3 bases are TGCAGTGCAACGTACAATCAGCCCCAGCATTTT. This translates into CSATYNQPQHF.

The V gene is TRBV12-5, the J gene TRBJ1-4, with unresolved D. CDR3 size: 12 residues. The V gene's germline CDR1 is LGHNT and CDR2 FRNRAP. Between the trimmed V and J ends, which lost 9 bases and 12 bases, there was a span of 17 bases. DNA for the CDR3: TGTGCTAGACGAGTCGGGGTCGTGGAACTGTTTTTT. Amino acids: CARRVGVVELFF.